The next 25 T cell receptor beta chains were all read from a single sample in a study of T cells in Graves' hyperthyroidism and ophthalmopathy. TCR beta CDR3 regions were amplified from RNA. The study used the HTBI primer set for a first-round RT-PCR of the TCR CDR3. TCRdb analysed the multiplex PCR reads with MiXCR anew, one entry per CDR3 protein. Of 450,000 to 700,000 distinct CDR3 sequences listed, about 43% were seen once; the top ten hold around 20%. Sequencing was carried out using peripheral blood or thyroid tissue (not recorded which). The receptors originated from an adult woman with Graves' disease, either hyperthyroidism or ophthalmopathy (not recorded which).

J is TRBJ2-3 and V is TRBV29-1; D gene uncertain. CDR1 and CDR2 (germline): SQVTM, ANQGSEA. There are 10 residues in the CDR3. Trimming took 7 bases from V and 1 from J, leaving 3 bases between them. The CDR3 DNA reads TGCAGCGCGGGCACAGATACGCAGTATTTT. It translates to CSAGTDTQYF.

This clonotype showed up many times. The chain couples TRBV10-3 to TRBJ1-1; a possible D gene is TRBD1 (6 bases). CDR3 length equals 16 residues. Trimming left V 5 bases short and J 8 bases short, with 24 bases between. Looked up from germline, CDR1 is ENHRY and CDR2 is SYGVKD. The CDR3 DNA follows: TGTGCCATCAGTCTTGGGTATACCAGGGGACGGGTCGAAGCTTTCTTT. This translates into CAISLGYTRGRVEAFF.

This clonotype came up many times. J is TRBJ2-7 and V is TRBV7-9; a weak D match, TRBD1 (5 bases). The CDR3 spans 17 residues. The V gene's germline CDR1 is SEHNR and CDR2 FQNEAQ (reference sequence). V was trimmed by 3 bases and J by 1 base, leaving 19 bases between them. CDR3 residues: CASSFGQGIERSYEQYF. DNA for the CDR3: TGTGCCAGCAGCTTCGGGCAGGGAATAGAGAGATCCTACGAGCAGTACTTC.

At least ten counts were recorded for this clonotype. V usage is TRBV27 and J usage is TRBJ2-7; D tentatively fits TRBD1 or TRBD2 (5 bases each). The germline V and J ends were trimmed by 6 bases and 3 bases, with 15 bases remaining between them. Germline CDR1 and CDR2: MNHEY and SMNVEV (reference sequence). This CDR3 contains 14 residues. The CDR3: CASRRDGLGYEQYF. The CDR3 nucleotides read TGTGCCAGCAGAAGGGACGGGTTAGGCTACGAGCAGTACTTC.

Concerning this clonotype itself: Here the CDR3 omits its conserved ending phenylalanine or tryptophan, so a read error is the likely source. Because the CDR3's place on the DNA is in doubt, the DNA is left out and the CDR3 is given as listed by TCRdb. The chain recombines TRBV7-3 with TRBJ2-5; the DNA was not compared with TRBD1, the D call given in the table. The CDR3 is made up of 13 amino acids, end residues included. The germline V gene encodes CDR1 SGHTA and CDR2 FQGTGA. The CDR3 here is CASSSGFGYTFGS.

This clonotype was observed many times. DNA of the CDR3: TGTGCCAGCAGTTTTGACAGGGGGAATCAGCCCCAGCATTTT. Residues: CASSFDRGNQPQHF. The chain joins TRBV6-6 to TRBJ1-5; TRBD1 matches 9 bases. The trim removed 4 bases at V and 4 bases at J, leaving 2 bases unmatched. The CDR3 contains 14 residues. The germline gives CDR1 MNHNY, CDR2 SVGAGI (reference sequence).

This chain connects TRBV10-3 to TRBJ1-6; D gene uncertain. The CDR3 extends over 13 amino acids. Germline V gene lookup returns CDR1 ENHRY and CDR2 SYGVKD. Trimming took 4 bases from V and 6 from J, leaving 7 bases between them. DNA of the CDR3: TGTGCCATCAGTGGTTCCGGTAATTCACCCCTCCACTTT. Its translation: CAISGSGNSPLHF.

This clonotype has a handful of counts. The V and J genes are TRBV15 and TRBJ2-3; D uncertain. The CDR3 runs 12 residues. Deletions cut 1 base from V and 3 bases from J, with 2 bases between. Germline-derived CDR1 and CDR2 are LNHNV and YYDKDF (reference sequence). The CDR3 DNA reads TGTGCCACCAGCAGAGCAACAGATACGCAGTATTTT. It specifies CATSRATDTQYF.

This chain uses TRBV7-2 with TRBJ2-5; perhaps TRBD2 as D (6 bases). Germline CDR1 SGHTA, CDR2 FQGNSA. There are 16 residues in the CDR3. The ends were cut back, 7 bases at V and 1 base at J, with 19 bases in the middle. The CDR3 region has the DNA TGTGCCAGCATCTACGGGTGGAGGGGTGCCCAAGAGACCCAGTACTTC. It specifies CASIYGWRGAQETQYF.

The CDR3 region has the DNA TGTGCCAGCAGTTACGCGGCAGGGGCAACCTCCCGTGTCAATCAGCCCCAGCATTTT. Protein product: CASSYAAGATSRVNQPQHF. The genes are TRBV6-6 and TRBJ1-5; TRBD1 is a possible D gene (6 bases). V was pared by 2 bases and J by 3 bases, with 23 bases between. Germline V lookup: CDR1 MNHNY, CDR2 SVGAGI (reference sequence). This CDR3 is built from 19 residues.

This clonotype was seen many times. The J gene is TRBJ1-1, the V gene TRBV6-5; maybe TRBD1 (6 bases). The CDR3 extends over 15 amino acids. Trimming removed 0 bases from V and 1 base from J, with 9 bases in between. Germline lookup yields CDR1 MNHEY and CDR2 SVGAGI. Written as DNA, the CDR3 is TGTGCCAGCAGTTACTCGGGACAAACGAACACTGAAGCTTTCTTT. Protein product: CASSYSGQTNTEAFF.

On this clonotype itself: This may come from a read error, since a much larger clone is one base off. The rearrangement joins TRBV5-4 to TRBJ2-7; D unclear. Deletions cut 9 bases from V and 2 bases from J, with 18 bases between. The CDR3 spans 14 residues. Germline V CDR1 and CDR2: SGHNT, YYREEE (reference sequence). The CDR3 DNA sequence: TGTGCCATCAAAAAAGAACCGGAAACCTACGAGCAGTACTTC. Translating it yields CAIKKEPETYEQYF. Full variable domain (remainder filled in from reference TRBV5-4 and TRBJ2-7): ETGVTQSPTHLIKTRGQQVTLRCSSQSGHNTVSWYQQALGQGPQFIFQYYREEENGRGNFPPRFSGLQFPNYSSELNVNALELDDSALYLCAIKKEPETYEQYFGPGTRLTVT.

This clonotype showed up many times. The chain couples TRBV7-2 to TRBJ1-3; 8 bases map to TRBD1. J was trimmed by 4 bases and V by 5 bases; bases with no gene match: 7. The CDR3 contains 15 residues. CDR1 SGHTA and CDR2 FQGNSA come from the germline V gene. The CDR3 here is CASSPRTGSGNTIYF. DNA of the CDR3: TGTGCCAGCAGCCCCCGGACAGGGTCAGGAAACACCATATATTTT.

This chain links TRBV7-9 with TRBJ1-2; D is unclear. The CDR3 consists of 11 residues. Per germline, CDR1 SEHNR and CDR2 FQNEAQ (reference sequence). CDR3 sequence reads: CAEAEYYGYTF. CDR3 DNA: TGTGCTGAGGCTGAATACTATGGCTACACCTTC.

This clonotype showed up many times. The chain links TRBV2 to TRBJ2-7, with D perhaps matching TRBD1 (5 bases). From germline, CDR1 is SNHLY and CDR2 FYNNEI. The CDR3 has 14 amino acids. V was cut by 7 bases and J by 5 bases, with 18 bases left in between. This chain's CDR3 is CASTSQGRRHEQYF. DNA for the CDR3: TGTGCCAGCACCTCCCAGGGTCGACGCCACGAGCAGTACTTC.

The table lists this clonotype with many counts. The chain is built from TRBV2 and TRBJ2-5, with 7 nucleotides matching TRBD1. Unmatched junction bases numbered 8, after V lost 8 bases and J lost 2 bases. The germline V gene encodes CDR1 SNHLY and CDR2 FYNNEI. This CDR3 contains 14 residues. CDR3 amino acids: CASLPGTAQETQYF. CDR3 sequence (DNA): TGTGCCAGCCTTCCCGGGACAGCTCAAGAGACCCAGTACTTC.

The chain uses TRBV10-3 and TRBJ1-1; 9 bases map to TRBD1. Germline V lookup: CDR1 ENHRY, CDR2 SYGVKD. The CDR3 consists of 12 residues. The CDR3 region has the DNA TGTGCTCCCCGGACAGGGGACACTGAAGCTTTCTTT. It yields the protein CAPRTGDTEAFF.

This clonotype was seen at least ten times. This sequence joins TRBV5-1 and TRBJ1-1; no reliable D call. Germline V gives CDR1 SGHRS, CDR2 YFSETQ. The CDR3 runs 12 residues. Trimming removed 4 bases from V and 11 bases from J, with 15 bases in between. CDR3 protein: CASSLNGLEAFF. The CDR3 DNA sequence: TGCGCCAGCAGCCTCAACGGGTTGGAGGCTTTCTTT.

The chain uses TRBV10-3 and TRBJ2-7, with TRBD1 matching over 7 bases. V lost 0 bases and J lost 0; bases outside the gene matches: 2. The germline V gene has CDR1 ENHRY and CDR2 SYGVKD. The CDR3 runs to 15 residues. The CDR3 reads CAISESGQTSYEQYF. CDR3 nucleotide sequence: TGTGCCATCAGTGAGTCGGGACAGACCTCCTACGAGCAGTACTTC.

The CDR3 is CASSETGTEKLFF. CDR3 in DNA: TGTGCCAGCAGCGAAACGGGGACGGAAAAACTGTTTTTT. The chain has TRBV2 and TRBJ1-4, with a possible D match to TRBD1 (5 bases). Germline V CDR1 and CDR2: SNHLY, FYNNEI. This CDR3 contains 13 residues. Deletions cut 6 bases from V and 8 bases from J, with 13 bases between.

This clonotype was seen ten or more times. A read error may account for a junction end that differs from germline. The chain has TRBV4-1 and TRBJ2-6; TRBD2 matches 11 bases. The CDR3 loop spans 19 amino acids. CDR1 MGHRA and CDR2 YSYEKL come from the germline V gene. The CDR3 nucleotides are TGCGCCAGCAGCCAGGAAACTAGCGGGAGATCTCGTGGGGCAAACGTCCTGACTTTC. Translation gives CASSQETSGRSRGANVLTF.

This clonotype was seen ten or more times. V is TRBV10-3 and J is TRBJ2-6, with D possibly matching TRBD1 (6 bases). The ends were cut back, 8 bases at V and 2 bases at J, with 13 bases in the middle. In germline, CDR1 is ENHRY, CDR2 SYGVKD. The CDR3 loop spans 15 amino acids. Here the CDR3 DNA reads TGTGCCATCCACCCCACAGGGACTGGGGCCAACGTCCTGACTTTC. This codes for CAIHPTGTGANVLTF.

The V gene is TRBV28, the J gene TRBJ2-5; 8 bases match TRBD2. Trimming at V came to 5 bases and at J to 6 bases, leaving 8 bases not matched to a gene. This CDR3 has 14 amino acids. The germline V gene encodes CDR1 MDHEN and CDR2 SYDVKM. The CDR3 nucleotides are TGTGCCAGCAGTCCCCGACTAGCGTGGCAGACCCAGTACTTC. This encodes CASSPRLAWQTQYF.

The CDR3 coding sequence is TGTGCCAGCAGCCCCTCCGTAGGGGATACTGAAGCTTTCTTT. It codes for CASSPSVGDTEAFF. The chain uses TRBV6-4 and TRBJ1-1, with D maybe TRBD1 (5 bases). The V end lost 6 bases, the J end lost 5 bases, and 16 bases lay between the germline ends. The CDR3 is 14 amino acids. Germline V gene lookup returns CDR1 MRHNA and CDR2 SNTAGT.

V and J are TRBV20-1 and TRBJ1-5; possible D gene TRBD1, 5 bases. The CDR3 is made up of 13 amino acids. Germline loops: CDR1 DFQATT, CDR2 SNEGSKA (reference sequence). With 1 base removed from V and 7 bases from J, the gap between germline ends came to 11 bases. DNA for the CDR3: TGCAGTGCTAGAGGGGGGGGAAGGCAGCCCCAGCATTTT. It is translated as CSARGGGRQPQHF.